This T cell receptor (beta chain) was documented in a study of shared clonotypes between healthy human individuals. Assay execution took place at the deep level. Generated by immunoSEQ multiplex PCR, the TCRdb table keeps only in-frame clones and is missing some. The sample has some 2.1 million clones; about 93% are singletons. V lost 5 bases and J lost 7, with 17 bases in between. The CDR3 extends over 14 amino acids. Germline CDR1 and CDR2: MNHEY and SMNVEV (reference sequence). Cells designated naive CD8 were CD45RO-negative and were positively selected for CCR7, with terminally differentiated effector memory CD45RA+ cells excluded.

The chain links TRBV27 to TRBJ1-1; tentative D call: TRBD1 (6 bases). The specimen sequenced was naive CD8+ T cells from PBMCs. The clonotype comes from a man younger than 35 in good health. Some clones in this sample may be carry-over from other donors' samples. The CDR3 coding sequence is TGTGCCAGCAGTCCAAACAGGGATGGCCGTGAAGCTTTCTTT. It yields the protein CASSPNRDGREAFF.